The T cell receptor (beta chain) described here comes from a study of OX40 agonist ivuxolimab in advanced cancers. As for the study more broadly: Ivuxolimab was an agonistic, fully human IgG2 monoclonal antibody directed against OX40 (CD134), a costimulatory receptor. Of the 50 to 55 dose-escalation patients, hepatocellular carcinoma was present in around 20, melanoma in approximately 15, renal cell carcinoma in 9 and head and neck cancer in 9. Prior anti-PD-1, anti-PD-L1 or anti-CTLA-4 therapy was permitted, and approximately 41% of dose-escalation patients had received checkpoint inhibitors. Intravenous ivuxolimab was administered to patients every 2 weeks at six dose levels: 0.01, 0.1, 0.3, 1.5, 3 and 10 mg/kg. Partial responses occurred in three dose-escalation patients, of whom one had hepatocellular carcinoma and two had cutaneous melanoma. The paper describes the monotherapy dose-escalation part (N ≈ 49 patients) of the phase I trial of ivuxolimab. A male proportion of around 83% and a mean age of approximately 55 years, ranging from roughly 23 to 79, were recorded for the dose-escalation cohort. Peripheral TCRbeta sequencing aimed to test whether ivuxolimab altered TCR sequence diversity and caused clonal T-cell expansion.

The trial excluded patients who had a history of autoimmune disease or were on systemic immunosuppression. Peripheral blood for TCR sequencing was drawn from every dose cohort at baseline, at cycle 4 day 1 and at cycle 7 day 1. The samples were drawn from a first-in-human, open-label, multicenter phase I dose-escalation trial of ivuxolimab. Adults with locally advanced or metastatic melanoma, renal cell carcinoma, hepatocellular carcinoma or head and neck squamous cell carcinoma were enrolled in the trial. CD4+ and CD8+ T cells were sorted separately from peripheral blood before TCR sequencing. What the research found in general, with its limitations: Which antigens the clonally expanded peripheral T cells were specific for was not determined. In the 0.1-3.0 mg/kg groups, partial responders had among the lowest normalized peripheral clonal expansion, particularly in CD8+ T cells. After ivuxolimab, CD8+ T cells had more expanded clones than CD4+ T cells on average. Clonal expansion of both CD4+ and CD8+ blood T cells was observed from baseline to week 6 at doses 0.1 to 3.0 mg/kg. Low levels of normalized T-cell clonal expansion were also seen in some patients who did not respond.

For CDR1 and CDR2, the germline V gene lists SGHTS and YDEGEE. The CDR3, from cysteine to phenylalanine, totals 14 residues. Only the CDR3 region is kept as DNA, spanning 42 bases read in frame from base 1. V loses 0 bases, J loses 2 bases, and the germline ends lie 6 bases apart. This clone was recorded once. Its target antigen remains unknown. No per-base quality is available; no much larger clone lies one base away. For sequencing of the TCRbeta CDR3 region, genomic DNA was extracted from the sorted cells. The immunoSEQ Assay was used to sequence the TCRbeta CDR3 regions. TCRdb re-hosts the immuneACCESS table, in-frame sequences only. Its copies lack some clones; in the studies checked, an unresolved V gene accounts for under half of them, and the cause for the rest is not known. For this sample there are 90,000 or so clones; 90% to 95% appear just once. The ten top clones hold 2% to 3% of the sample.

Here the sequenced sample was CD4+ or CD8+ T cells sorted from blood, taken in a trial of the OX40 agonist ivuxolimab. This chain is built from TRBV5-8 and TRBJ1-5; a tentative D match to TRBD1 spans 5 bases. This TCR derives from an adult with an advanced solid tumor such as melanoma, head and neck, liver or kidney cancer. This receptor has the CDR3 CASSLGGGNQPQHF. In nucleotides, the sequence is TGTGCCAGCAGCTTGGGGGGGGGCAATCAGCCCCAGCATTTT.